The clone carrying this T cell receptor (beta chain) was counted once. This CDR3 contains 17 residues. Germline assignment: CDR1 SGHNT and CDR2 YENEEA. V shed 1 base and J shed 4 bases, with 16 bases lying between them. Assay used: immunoSEQ multiplex PCR; TCRdb lists only in-frame clones, some missing. The table records over 90,000 clones, around 94% of them present only once. These data belong to a study of OX40 agonist ivuxolimab in advanced cancers. The TCR sequence derives from an adult with an advanced solid tumor such as melanoma, head and neck, liver or kidney cancer. The V call is TRBV11-3, the J call TRBJ2-2; D gene ambiguous. Sequencing was performed on CD4+ or CD8+ T cells sorted from blood, taken in a trial of the OX40 agonist ivuxolimab. CDR3 sequence: CASSLVVGLTGTGELFF. The CDR3 DNA reads TGTGCCAGCAGCTTAGTGGTTGGGCTGACGGGCACCGGGGAGCTGTTTTTT.